The rows below give T cell receptor beta chains drawn from one sample of a study of T cells after yellow fever vaccination. TCRdb reprocessed the 5' RACE reads with MiXCR, giving one entry per CDR3 protein. The table includes tens of thousands of distinct CDR3 sequences, approximately 7% detected once. Sequencing was performed on CD8+ T cells sorted from PBMCs, taken roughly 5 days after the first yellow fever vaccination. The receptors stem from a man between 18 and 35 years old who received the YFV17D yellow fever vaccine. The CDR3 runs from the conserved cysteine through the conserved F or W. The order of the fields is V gene, J gene, D gene, clone size, CDR3 DNA, CDR3 protein. The D gene is left open where the match is weak. Clone size is stated in some rows and not others, as once, few, many or a class when expanded.

>TRBV7-9|TRBJ2-2|NA|few
TGTGCCAGCAGCTTAGCCAGGCGAGGCACAGGGATTACCGGGGAGCTGTTTTTT
CASSLARRGTGITGELFF
>TRBV27|TRBJ2-3|NA|few
TGTGCCAGCAGTTTAGTTGGGGGGTCCGATACGCAGTATTTT
CASSLVGGSDTQYF
>TRBV12-2|TRBJ2-5|NA|NA
TGTGCAAGTCGCTTAGGCCCCGCGGGGGAGACCCAGTACTTC
CASRLGPAGETQYF
>TRBV7-3|TRBJ2-4|NA|NA
TGTGCCAGCAGCGAAGACAGCCTACAAGCCAAAAACATTCAGTACTTC
CASSEDSLQAKNIQYF
>TRBV19|TRBJ1-1|NA|few
TGTGCCAGTAGTATTTGGACAAACACTGAAGCTTTCTTT
CASSIWTNTEAFF
>TRBV4-3|TRBJ2-7|NA|many
TGCGCCAGCAGCCAAGATATCGGGGACTACGAGCAGTACTTC
CASSQDIGDYEQYF
>TRBV5-1|TRBJ1-1|NA|NA
TGCGCCAGCAGCTTGGTGGGGGATACTGAAGCTTTCTTT
CASSLVGDTEAFF
>TRBV4-2|TRBJ1-1|NA|few
TGTGCCAGCAGCCAAGGGAGTGGATGGGTTAGAGACACTGAAGCTTTCTTT
CASSQGSGWVRDTEAFF
>TRBV10-3|TRBJ1-5|TRBD1|NA
TGTGCCCATCGATTAAGGCATGCCAGGGGGTCTAATCAGCCCCAGCATTTT
CAHRLRHARGSNQPQHF
>TRBV21-1|TRBJ2-1|NA|many
TGTGCCAGCAGCAAAGGAGGGCGAAGCGGGGGGGCCTGTGAGCAGTTCTTC
CASSKGGRSGGACEQFF
>TRBV20-1|TRBJ1-5|NA|many
TGCAGTGCTCCTCCTGTATTTCCGAATCAGCCCCAGCATTTT
CSAPPVFPNQPQHF
>TRBV4-3|TRBJ1-4|TRBD1|once
TGCGCCAGCAGCCAGGAAGCCGGGACAGCTATAGAAAAACTGTTTTTT
CASSQEAGTAIEKLFF
>TRBV28|TRBJ1-5|TRBD1|few
TGTGCCAGCAGTGTAACTGCCCCCGGGACAGGGGGTGTATTGGTCCAGCCCCAGCATTTT
CASSVTAPGTGGVLVQPQHF
>TRBV24-1|TRBJ2-1|TRBD1|many
TGTGCCACCGTGGGGACAGGGGAGGGCCATGAGCAGTTCTTC
CATVGTGEGHEQFF
>TRBV5-6|TRBJ2-1|NA|NA
TGTGCCAGCAGCTTGATCCCCCGTAGGGATGAGCAGTTCTTC
CASSLIPRRDEQFF
>TRBV12-3/TRBV12-4|TRBJ2-3|NA|few
TGTGCCAGTCGGCAGGGACCCTTAGGTGATACGCAGTATTTT
CASRQGPLGDTQYF
>TRBV27|TRBJ1-5|NA|few
TGTGCCAGCAGTCCCTACGGCAGGGCATACTTTCAGCCCCAGCATTTT
CASSPYGRAYFQPQHF
>TRBV4-1|TRBJ1-2|NA|many
TGCGCCAGCAGCCAGAAAGAATTCCTCTATGGCTACACCTTC
CASSQKEFLYGYTF
>TRBV5-4|TRBJ1-4|TRBD1|NA
TGTGCCAGCAGCCTCATGGGACAGGGGAATGAAAAACTGTTTTTT
CASSLMGQGNEKLFF
>TRBV4-1|TRBJ2-2|TRBD2|few
TGCGCCAGCAGCTCAGGAACTAGCGGGGGCGCGGGCACCGGGGAGCTGTTTTTT
CASSSGTSGGAGTGELFF
>TRBV7-8|TRBJ2-7|NA|few
TGTGCCAGCAGCTTCGGTCCAGCCTACGAGCAGTACTTC
CASSFGPAYEQYF
>TRBV5-4|TRBJ2-1|TRBD2|few
TGTGCCAGCACGACTAGCGGGGGGGCGCACAATGAGCAGTTCTTC
CASTTSGGAHNEQFF
>TRBV30|TRBJ1-1|NA|NA
TGTGCCTGGAGTGATGCATCGGGCAGACGATTTATGAACACTGAAGCTTTCTTT
CAWSDASGRRFMNTEAFF
>TRBV4-2|TRBJ2-7|NA|many
TGTGCCAGCAGCCAAGAGAATTCACTAGCCAGCTACGAGCAGTACTTC
CASSQENSLASYEQYF
>TRBV6-6|TRBJ2-3|NA|many
TGTGCCAGTTGGGACTGGAACACAGATACGCAGTATTTT
CASWDWNTDTQYF
>TRBV25-1|TRBJ1-1|NA|NA
TGTGCCAGCAGTGACGGGATGAACACTGAAGCTTTCTTT
CASSDGMNTEAFF
>TRBV29-1|TRBJ2-5|TRBD2|few
TGCAGCGTTGAATTTGTGGCAAAAGCGGGACTAGCGGTAAAGACCCAGTACTTC
CSVEFVAKAGLAVKTQYF
>TRBV6-6|TRBJ1-2|NA|few
TGTGCCAGCAGCAGGGAAGGGGGATATGGCTACACCTTC
CASSREGGYGYTF
>TRBV5-1|TRBJ2-7|TRBD1|NA
TGCGCCAGCAGCTTGGCCTCGGACAGGATCTCTTCCTACGAGCAGTACTTC
CASSLASDRISSYEQYF
>TRBV5-6|TRBJ2-5|TRBD1|NA
TGTGCCAGCAGCCCGGGGACAGTCCAAGAGACCCAGTACTTC
CASSPGTVQETQYF
>TRBV10-3|TRBJ1-1|TRBD1|NA
TGTGCCATCAGTGCCAGGAGACAGGGGTTGGACACTGAAGCTTTCTTT
CAISARRQGLDTEAFF
>TRBV29-1|TRBJ2-7|NA|NA
TGCAGCGTTGTGACCGTTTCCGCCTACGAGCAGTACTTC
CSVVTVSAYEQYF
>TRBV12-3/TRBV12-4|TRBJ1-2|NA|many
TGTGCCAGCAGTTTAGCGGGAGTCGGCTATGGCTACACCTTC
CASSLAGVGYGYTF
>TRBV15|TRBJ2-1|NA|NA
TGTGCCACCAGCAGCCGGGACCAGAAGTTCTTC
CATSSRDQKFF
>TRBV27|TRBJ1-2|TRBD1|few
TGTGCCAGCGGGACAGGACAGACCTATGGCTACACCTTC
CASGTGQTYGYTF
>TRBV7-2|TRBJ2-3|NA|NA
TGTGCCAGCAGCTTTTCCAGAGATACGCAGTATTTT
CASSFSRDTQYF
>TRBV4-3|TRBJ1-6|NA|NA
TGCGCCAGCAGCGATCTCACCCGGACGTCCTATCTGACTGATGCTCCCCTCCACTTT
CASSDLTRTSYLTDAPLHF
>TRBV5-1|TRBJ2-5|TRBD1|NA
TGCGCCAGCAGCCCCCCGGGACACGCCAGGGGGGAGACCCAGTACTTC
CASSPPGHARGETQYF
>TRBV12-3/TRBV12-4|TRBJ1-4|NA|many
TGTGCCAGCAGTTCCCTTCACAGAAAGAGGGAAAAACTGTTTTTT
CASSSLHRKREKLFF
>TRBV7-9|TRBJ2-7|NA|few
TGTGCCAGCAGCTCAGTGACAGGAAAACTTTTCGAGCAGTACTTC
CASSSVTGKLFEQYF
>TRBV20-1|TRBJ1-5|NA|NA
TGCAGTGCTAGAGATATGTCGGCGGGTAGCAATCAGCCCCAGCATTTT
CSARDMSAGSNQPQHF